What follows describes a single TCR beta chain. Its antigen specificity is not known. No much larger clone exists at a distance of one base, and base qualities are not known. The data were obtained in a study of CD8+CD57+ T cells in acquired aplastic anemia (dated by TCRdb to 2016 to 2018). Looking at the study overall: Extracted DNA from sorted CD4+ and CD8+ cells averaged around 3.2 ug, ranging from roughly 0.17 to 27.4 ug. An average of approximately 10 million reads for CD4+ cells and 11.0 million reads for CD8+ cells was obtained from healthy donor samples.

What the research found in general, with its limitations: Roughly 30 CD8+ CDR3 sequences were shared between patients and controls but appeared highly expressed in patients and within their immunodominant clones. Between patients and healthy controls, no significant difference in CD8+ Simpson's diversity was found (P=0.060).

V lost 1 base and J lost 5 bases; the stretch between them is 14 bases long. Including cysteine and phenylalanine, the CDR3 has 16 amino acids. Only the CDR3 DNA is retained, 48 bases long and in frame from the first base. In the germline V gene, CDR1 corresponds to SGHTA and CDR2 to FQGNSA. TCR repertoires of sorted CD4+ and CD8+ blood T cells from severe aplastic anemia patients and healthy subjects were deep-sequenced in the study. Ficoll-Paque density gradient centrifugation was used to isolate peripheral blood mononuclear cells. Before DNA was extracted, CD4+ and CD8+ T cells were sorted using either FACS or magnetic beads. Profiling of TCR beta VDJ combinations and CDR3 sequences used genomic DNA as the template. An Illumina HiSeq 2000 was used for TCR repertoire sequencing. The authors' analysis ran thus. Repertoires were assessed using TRBV/TRBJ rearrangement plots, CDR3 size and DJ length profiles, and Simpson's diversity index. The immunodominant clone was defined as the most abundant DNA sequence in deep sequencing data. CDR3 amino acid sequences were checked for sharing across subjects and were also compared against the VDJdb database and published repertoires. TCRdb passed the public sequencing reads through fastp at Q25 and MiXCR, retaining productive beta sequences. Each entry merges the rows of one CDR3 protein and shows their most common DNA and genes. TCRdb, not the original authors, processed these V and J calls. Present in this sample are around 400,000 distinct CDR3 sequences, about two thirds of which were seen just once. The top ten clonotypes cover 4% of the sample.

Sequenced input: sorted CD4+, CD8+, or CD8+CD57+ T cells (not recorded which) from PBMCs. This clonotype was obtained from a human donor in good health, serving as a control. The rearranged segments are TRBV7-2 and TRBJ2-2; the D gene is possibly TRBD1 or TRBD2, each agreeing over 5 bases. The CDR3 sequence is CASSLVGTAATGELFF. The nucleotide sequence reads TGTGCCAGCAGCTTAGTAGGGACCGCGGCTACCGGGGAGCTGTTTTTT.